The present T cell receptor beta chain was sequenced within a study of T cell responses to AZD1222 COVID-19 vaccine. Study-wide findings and caveats: Reportedly, nearly half the spike-specific TCRs target unmutated variant regions.

Clones were sequenced by immunoSEQ multiplex PCR, and TCRdb holds only the in-frame ones, with some missing. The repertoire has 180,000 or so clones, roughly nine tenths of them found once; the top ten carry about 3%. The CDR3 loop spans 14 amino acids. Germline V lookup: CDR1 SGHVS, CDR2 FQNEAQ. The V end was cut by 6 bases, the J end by 2 bases, with 14 bases between. With regard to this clone: What it binds is not known.

This sample comprised peripheral blood, obtained on day 0 of AZD1222 vaccination. This receptor was taken from an adult in good health. The J gene is TRBJ2-7, the V gene TRBV7-8; D is possibly TRBD1 (6 bases). DNA of the CDR3: TGTGCCAGCAGTACGACAGGTGGGGCCTACGAGCAGTACTTC. As protein: CASSTTGGAYEQYF.